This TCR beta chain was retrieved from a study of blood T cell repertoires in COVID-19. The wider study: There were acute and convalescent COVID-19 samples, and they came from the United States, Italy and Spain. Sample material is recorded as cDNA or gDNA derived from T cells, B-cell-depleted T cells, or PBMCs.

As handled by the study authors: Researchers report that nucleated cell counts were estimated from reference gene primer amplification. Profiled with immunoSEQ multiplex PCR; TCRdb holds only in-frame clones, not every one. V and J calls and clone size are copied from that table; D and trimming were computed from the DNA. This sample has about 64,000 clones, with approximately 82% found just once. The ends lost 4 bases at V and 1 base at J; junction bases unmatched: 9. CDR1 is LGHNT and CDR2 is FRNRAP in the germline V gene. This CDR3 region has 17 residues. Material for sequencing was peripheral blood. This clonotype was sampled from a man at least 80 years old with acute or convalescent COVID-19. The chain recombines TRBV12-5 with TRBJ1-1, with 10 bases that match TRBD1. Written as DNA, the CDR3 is TGTGCTAGTGGTTGGGAGAGACAGGGGGCCGGGAACACTGAAGCTTTCTTT. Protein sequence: CASGWERQGAGNTEAFF.